The 30 T cell receptor beta chains presented below share a single source sample, sequenced in a study of shared T cell receptors in the human thymus. The assay was immunoSEQ multiplex PCR, and TCRdb's table has in-frame clones only and misses some. In the table there are hundreds of thousands of clones, about 89% of which are singletons. The data were also submitted as part of a second study, on human thymus T cells.

Material for sequencing was thymocytes. The receptor source for this set is a boy under two years old with a congenital heart defect.

A few counts support this clone. The chain couples TRBV28 to TRBJ1-3, with D possibly matching TRBD1 (5 bases). V dropped 0 bases and J dropped 2 bases, with 8 bases sitting between them. CDR3 size: 15 residues. Germline V CDR1 and CDR2: MDHEN, SYDVKM. The CDR3 reads CASSLCSGAGNTIYF. Written as DNA, the CDR3 is TGTGCCAGCAGTTTATGCTCGGGGGCTGGAAACACCATATATTTT.

This chain connects TRBV5-1 to TRBJ1-2; weak D call: TRBD1 (6 bases). Trimming pared 4 bases from V and 0 bases from J, leaving 16 bases between. Germline values: CDR1 SGHRS, CDR2 YFSETQ. The CDR3 spans 16 residues. CDR3 coding DNA: TGCGCCAGCAGCCTGCCCCGGGACAAGTCTAACTATGGCTACACCTTC. Its translation is CASSLPRDKSNYGYTF.

The J gene is TRBJ2-3, the V gene TRBV12-5; TRBD2 is a possible D gene (6 bases). Per the germline V gene, CDR1 is LGHNT and CDR2 is FRNRAP. V lost 6 bases and J lost 0, with 7 bases in between. This CDR3 is 13 amino acids long. DNA for the CDR3: TGTGCTAGTGGGGGGGGAAGCACAGATACGCAGTATTTT. This codes for CASGGGSTDTQYF.

This clone occurred once. The V call is TRBV4-1, the J call TRBJ2-1; unclear D gene. V lost 2 bases to trimming and J lost 8 bases, with 10 bases between them. The CDR3 runs to 13 residues. Germline-derived CDR1 and CDR2 are MGHRA and YSYEKL. CDR3 residues: CASSQTPADEQFF. The CDR3, as DNA: TGCGCCAGCAGCCAAACTCCGGCGGATGAGCAGTTCTTC.

This chain uses TRBV4-1 with TRBJ1-1; D gene unclear. V was trimmed by 0 bases and J by 1 base, leaving 9 bases between them. The CDR3 is 15 amino acids. Per the germline V gene, CDR1 is MGHRA and CDR2 is YSYEKL. CDR3: CASSQDNRGNTEAFF. In DNA form, the CDR3 reads TGCGCCAGCAGCCAAGATAACCGGGGGAACACTGAAGCTTTCTTT.

The chain recombines TRBV6-4 with TRBJ2-1; the match to TRBD2 covers 10 bases. The CDR3 length is 17 residues. Germline V CDR1 and CDR2: MRHNA, SNTAGT. V was clipped by 6 bases and J by 2 bases; unmatched bases: 10. The CDR3 is CASSPHTTSGTYNEQFF. CDR3 nucleotides: TGTGCCAGCAGCCCCCACACAACTAGCGGGACCTACAATGAGCAGTTCTTC.

The chain is built from TRBV2 and TRBJ2-7; TRBD2 agrees at 12 bases. Germline CDR1 reads SNHLY; CDR2 reads FYNNEI. Trimming cost V 8 bases and J 1 base; bases outside gene matches: 12. CDR3 size: 17 residues. CDR3 amino acids: CASEGLAGWSVSYEQYF. In DNA form, the CDR3 reads TGTGCCAGCGAAGGACTAGCGGGGTGGAGCGTGTCCTACGAGCAGTACTTC.

The chain employs TRBV4-2 and TRBJ2-3; maybe TRBD2 (5 bases). This CDR3 comprises 16 residues. The germline V and J ends were trimmed by 4 bases and 2 bases, with 16 bases remaining between them. CDR1 and CDR2 from the germline V gene are LGHNA and YNFKEQ. The CDR3 DNA follows: TGTGCCAGCAGCCCTACTACCGGGAAAGACACAGATACGCAGTATTTT. This encodes CASSPTTGKDTDTQYF.

The CDR3 nucleotides read TGCGCCAGCAGCTTCAGGACAGGGCACTCTGGAAACACCATATATTTT. Translated, it gives CASSFRTGHSGNTIYF. The chain employs TRBV5-1 and TRBJ1-3, with TRBD1 matching 8 bases. The CDR3 is 16 residues long. The trim removed 2 bases at V and 0 bases at J, leaving 4 bases unmatched. CDR1 is SGHRS, CDR2 YFSETQ, per germline.

This clone showed up just a few times. V usage is TRBV5-6 and J usage is TRBJ1-2, with 9 bases aligning to TRBD1. J was trimmed by 4 bases and V by 0 bases; bases with no gene match: 7. CDR1 and CDR2 from the germline V gene are SGHDT and YYEEEE. There are 16 residues in the CDR3. The CDR3 region is CASSLERQGDVYGYTF. The DNA of the CDR3 is TGTGCCAGCAGCTTGGAACGACAGGGGGACGTCTATGGCTACACCTTC.

The chain links TRBV29-1 to TRBJ2-3; 7 bases line up with TRBD2. V shed 4 bases, J shed 5 bases, and the junction held 15 bases outside the gene matches. The CDR3 extends over 16 amino acids. In germline, CDR1 is SQVTM, CDR2 ANQGSEA. This chain's CDR3 is CSVVRLEAGMGDTQYF. CDR3 DNA: TGCAGCGTTGTTAGGTTGGAAGCGGGAATGGGAGATACGCAGTATTTT.

The chain couples TRBV4-1 to TRBJ1-5; D is possibly TRBD1 (5 bases). Between the trimmed V and J ends, which lost 2 bases and 3 bases, there was a span of 11 bases. The CDR3 covers 15 residues. Germline V gene data show CDR1 as MGHRA and CDR2 as YSYEKL. This chain's CDR3 is CASSQFQGYNQPQHF. The CDR3 DNA sequence: TGCGCCAGCAGCCAATTTCAGGGATACAATCAGCCCCAGCATTTT.

V gene TRBV12-5 combines with J gene TRBJ2-3; 7 bases are a match to TRBD2. In germline, CDR1 is LGHNT, CDR2 FRNRAP. CDR3 length equals 14 residues. After removal of 7 bases from V and 3 bases from J, the junction contained 7 bases not matched to a gene. The CDR3 spells CASAPGGRTDTQYF. CDR3 DNA sequence: TGTGCTAGTGCCCCCGGGGGGAGAACAGATACGCAGTATTTT. Variable domain in full (rest from reference TRBV12-5 and TRBJ2-3): DARVTQTPRHKVTEMGQEVTMRCQPILGHNTVFWYRQTMMQGLELLAYFRNRAPLDDSGMPKDRFSAEMPDATLATLKIQPSEPRDSAVYFCASAPGGRTDTQYFGPGTRLTVL.

The V call is TRBV27, the J call TRBJ2-7; the match to TRBD1 covers 10 bases. The CDR3 spans 15 residues. Germline loops: CDR1 MNHEY, CDR2 SMNVEV (reference sequence). The junction had 5 bases not matched to a gene; V was cut back by 6 bases and J by 0 bases. The CDR3 is CASSFRDRGSYEQYF. CDR3 bases: TGTGCCAGCAGCTTCCGGGACAGGGGCTCCTACGAGCAGTACTTC.

This clone was observed a handful of times. J is TRBJ2-1 and V is TRBV14; no reliable D call. Germline values: CDR1 SGHDN, CDR2 FVKESK. V was shortened by 2 bases and J by 6 bases, with 11 bases between the two germline ends. The CDR3 sequence is 14 residues long. The CDR3 nucleotides are TGTGCCAGCAGCCAATCCGACACCAGCAATGAGCAGTTCTTC. It codes for CASSQSDTSNEQFF. The whole variable domain, remainder taken from reference TRBV14 and TRBJ2-1, is EAGVTQFPSHSVIEKGQTVTLRCDPISGHDNLYWYRRVMGKEIKFLLHFVKESKQDESGMPNNRFLAERTGGTYSTLKVQPAELEDSGVYFCASSQSDTSNEQFFGPGTRLTVL.

This sequence joins TRBV4-2 and TRBJ1-6; 12 bases fit TRBD1. The CDR3 spans 19 residues. Germline V gene data show CDR1 as LGHNA and CDR2 as YNFKEQ. With 0 bases clipped from V and 10 bases from J, the junction kept 13 bases outside the gene matches. CDR3 in amino acids: CASSQDWDRGPQGRSPLHF. CDR3 nucleotide sequence: TGTGCCAGCAGCCAAGACTGGGACAGGGGGCCTCAGGGGAGGTCACCCCTCCACTTT.

The rearrangement joins TRBV14 to TRBJ2-1; 7 bases align to TRBD1. The germline gives CDR1 SGHDN, CDR2 FVKESK. V was pared by 7 bases and J by 3 bases, with 12 bases of the junction left unmatched. CDR3 size: 16 residues. This chain's CDR3 is CASTPGAGTDYNEQFF. CDR3 nucleotide sequence: TGTGCCAGCACCCCCGGTGCTGGGACAGACTACAATGAGCAGTTCTTC. The full variable domain, completed using reference TRBV14 and TRBJ2-1, is EAGVTQFPSHSVIEKGQTVTLRCDPISGHDNLYWYRRVMGKEIKFLLHFVKESKQDESGMPNNRFLAERTGGTYSTLKVQPAELEDSGVYFCASTPGAGTDYNEQFFGPGTRLTVL.

The chain has TRBV5-1 and TRBJ2-3, with TRBD2 matching 10 bases. V was clipped by 1 base and J by 5 bases; unmatched bases: 13. Germline assignment: CDR1 SGHRS and CDR2 YFSETQ. This CDR3 has 18 amino acids. CDR3 loop: CASSLTMETSGTRDTQYF. The DNA of the CDR3 is TGCGCCAGCAGCTTGACGATGGAAACTAGCGGGACGCGAGATACGCAGTATTTT.

The J gene is TRBJ1-1, the V gene TRBV5-4, with TRBD1 identical over 7 bases. Germline-derived CDR1 and CDR2 are SGHNT and YYREEE (reference sequence). The V segment lost 4 bases and the J segment 3 bases; nucleotides outside the gene matches: 6. This CDR3 is built from 14 residues. Here the CDR3 reads CASSRRQGDTEAFF. CDR3 nucleotide sequence: TGTGCCAGCAGCAGACGACAGGGTGACACTGAAGCTTTCTTT.

The V call is TRBV4-1, the J call TRBJ1-1; a possible D gene is TRBD1 (5 bases). Germline V gene data show CDR1 as MGHRA and CDR2 as YSYEKL. The germline V and J ends were trimmed by 4 bases and 1 base, with 16 bases remaining between them. The CDR3 consists of 16 residues. The CDR3 DNA sequence: TGCGCCAGCAGCCGACGTGCAGGGTACGGGAACACTGAAGCTTTCTTT. This gives the protein CASSRRAGYGNTEAFF.

In its sample, this clone was seen a few times. The chain joins TRBV5-6 to TRBJ1-3; D not resolved. V was pared by 1 base and J by 4 bases, with 9 bases between. Looked up from germline, CDR1 is SGHDT and CDR2 is YYEEEE. The CDR3 has 14 amino acids. CDR3 loop: CASSLRGNGNTIYF. The CDR3 DNA reads TGTGCCAGCAGCTTGCGCGGGAACGGAAACACCATATATTTT.

The rearrangement joins TRBV18 to TRBJ2-6; TRBD1 matches at 9 bases. This CDR3 is 16 amino acids long. Germline V CDR1 and CDR2: KGHSH, LQKENI. Trimming cost V 2 bases and J 3 bases; bases outside gene matches: 2. In DNA form, the CDR3 reads TGTGCCAGCTCACCAAACAGGGGGCTTGGGGCCAACGTCCTGACTTTC. Translation gives CASSPNRGLGANVLTF.

The rearrangement joins TRBV28 to TRBJ1-6; 10 nucleotides line up with TRBD1. CDR3 length: 16 amino acids. After removal of 6 bases from V and 10 bases from J, the junction contained 12 bases not matched to a gene. CDR1 and CDR2 (germline): MDHEN, SYDVKM. CDR3 nucleotides: TGTGCCAGCAGCGGAGGTCCGGGACAGGGGTACTCACCCCTCCACTTT. Translation gives CASSGGPGQGYSPLHF. The whole variable domain, remainder taken from reference TRBV28 and TRBJ1-6, is DVKVTQSSRYLVKRTGEKVFLECVQDMDHENMFWYRQDPGLGLRLIYFSYDVKMKEKGDIPEGYSVSREKKERFSLILESASTNQTSMYLCASSGGPGQGYSPLHFGNGTRLTVT.

This chain links TRBV7-2 with TRBJ2-1, with 8 nucleotides matching TRBD2. CDR1 SGHTA and CDR2 FQGNSA come from the germline V gene. CDR3 length: 15 amino acids. V was pared by 2 bases and J by 7 bases, with 7 bases of the junction left unmatched. This chain's CDR3 is CASSLSLAGFNEQFF. The CDR3 nucleotides read TGTGCCAGCAGCTTAAGTCTAGCGGGCTTTAATGAGCAGTTCTTC.

V usage is TRBV28 and J usage is TRBJ1-1; no firm D call. From germline, CDR1 is MDHEN and CDR2 SYDVKM. This CDR3 is 12 amino acids long. V gave up 9 bases and J gave up 0 bases, with 8 bases separating them. The CDR3 is CARRFMNTEAFF. The CDR3 region has the DNA TGTGCCAGGCGCTTCATGAACACTGAAGCTTTCTTT.

V gene TRBV4-2 combines with J gene TRBJ2-1; D ambiguous. The V gene lost 3 bases and the J gene lost 6 bases, with 6 bases spanning the gap. The germline V gene has CDR1 LGHNA and CDR2 YNFKEQ. The CDR3 runs to 12 residues. CDR3 in DNA: TGTGCCAGCAGCCACCCCGGCAATGAGCAGTTCTTC. Protein sequence: CASSHPGNEQFF.

V and J are TRBV5-5 and TRBJ2-1; TRBD2 matches at 10 bases. J lost 4 bases, V lost 2 bases, and 6 bases had no gene match. The CDR3 loop spans 16 amino acids. CDR1 and CDR2 from the germline V gene are SGHKS and YYEKEE (reference sequence). The chain's CDR3 is CASSFGSGGIYNEQFF. The CDR3, as DNA: TGTGCCAGCAGCTTTGGTAGCGGGGGGATTTACAATGAGCAGTTCTTC.

The chain employs TRBV6-5 and TRBJ1-2; 9 nucleotides line up with TRBD1. This CDR3 region has 15 residues. The ends lost 6 bases at V and 1 base at J; junction bases unmatched: 6. Germline V gives CDR1 MNHEY, CDR2 SVGAGI. The CDR3 reads CASSDGTGRNYGYTF. In DNA form, the CDR3 reads TGTGCCAGCAGCGACGGGACAGGGCGTAACTATGGCTACACCTTC.

The rearrangement links TRBV2 to TRBJ1-1; 7 bases align to TRBD1. Trimming removed 6 bases from V and 1 base from J; junction bases left unmatched: 2. The CDR3 covers 13 residues. In germline, CDR1 is SNHLY, CDR2 FYNNEI. CDR3 sequence (DNA): TGTGCCAGCAGGGACAGGTGGAACACTGAAGCTTTCTTT. This gives the protein CASRDRWNTEAFF.

This clone was observed once. The chain combines TRBV6-1 with TRBJ2-7; 7 nucleotides line up with TRBD1. Germline-derived CDR1 and CDR2 are MNHNS and SASEGT. The V segment lost 4 bases and the J segment 2 bases; nucleotides outside the gene matches: 5. This CDR3 spans 14 amino acids. CDR3 nucleotides: TGTGCCAGCAGTGGAGAGGGACAGCCCTACGAGCAGTACTTC. Amino acid sequence: CASSGEGQPYEQYF.